This TCR beta chain was profiled in a study of blood T cells in healthy people across ages. This CDR3 region has 13 residues. Germline assignment: CDR1 SGHDN and CDR2 FVKESK. V was shortened by 1 base and J by 4 bases, with 8 bases between the two germline ends. A sample-barcoded 5' primer and a J-beta primer mix were used in a second PCR of about 7 to 12 cycles. TCRdb passed the 5' RACE reads through MiXCR, listing each CDR3 protein once. Among over 1,500,000 distinct CDR3 sequences listed, 49% were seen once. Overall study results and limits: Both higher diversity and more naive CD4+ cells marked long-lived donors when set against aged donors. Researchers judged that diversity estimates from one million T cells fell short of true values. The percentage of naive T cells correlated strongly with TCR beta diversity.

As for this clonotype: Its antigen is undetermined.

The chain links TRBV14 to TRBJ2-7; D might be TRBD2 (6 bases). This clonotype originated in a woman aged 40 to 50 in good health. The sample consisted of blood. The CDR3, as DNA: TGTGCCAGCAGCCAAGGCGGGAAATACGAGCAGTACTTC. It specifies CASSQGGKYEQYF.